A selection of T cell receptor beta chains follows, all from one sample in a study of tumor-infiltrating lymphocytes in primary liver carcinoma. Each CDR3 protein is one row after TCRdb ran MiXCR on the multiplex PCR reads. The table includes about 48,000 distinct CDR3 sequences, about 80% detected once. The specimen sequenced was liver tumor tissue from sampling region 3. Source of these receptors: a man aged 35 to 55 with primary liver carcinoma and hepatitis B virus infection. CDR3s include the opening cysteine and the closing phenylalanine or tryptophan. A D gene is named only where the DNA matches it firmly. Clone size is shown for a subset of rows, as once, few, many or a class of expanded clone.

cdr3_nt: TGTGCCAGCAGCCTACTCGGGACGGATAATGAAAAACTGTTTTTT
cdr3_aa: CASSLLGTDNEKLFF
d_call: .
clone_size: many
v_call: TRBV12-3/TRBV12-4
j_call: TRBJ1-4
cdr3_length: 15

cdr3_nt: TGTGTCAGTAGTGAAGGGGTTCCGGGACAGGGAGGATGGAGCTCCTACGAGCAGTACTTC
cdr3_aa: CVSSEGVPGQGGWSSYEQYF
d_call: TRBD1
clone_size: once
v_call: TRBV6-1
j_call: TRBJ2-7
cdr3_length: 20

cdr3_nt: TGCGCCAGCAGCTGGGACAGGGGCTACGAGCAGCACTTC
cdr3_aa: CASSWDRGYEQHF
d_call: TRBD1
clone_size: .
v_call: TRBV6-5
j_call: TRBJ2-7
cdr3_length: 13

cdr3_nt: TGTGCCACCACCAGTGGTACAGGGGTGGACCCGAATGAAAAACTGTTTTTT
cdr3_aa: CATTSGTGVDPNEKLFF
d_call: TRBD1
clone_size: .
v_call: TRBV15
j_call: TRBJ1-4
cdr3_length: 17

cdr3_nt: TGCGCCAGCAGCCAGGCCGTATGGGGAACGCTACGGTATGGAAACACCATATATTTT
cdr3_aa: CASSQAVWGTLRYGNTIYF
d_call: .
clone_size: .
v_call: TRBV4-1
j_call: TRBJ1-3
cdr3_length: 19

cdr3_nt: TGTGCAAGCAGCTTCGGGAGTTCCTACGAGGAGTACTTC
cdr3_aa: CASSFGSSYEEYF
d_call: .
clone_size: .
v_call: TRBV5-5
j_call: TRBJ2-7
cdr3_length: 13

cdr3_nt: TGTGCCAGCAGCTTAGACGGGACTAGCGTCTACAATGGGCAGTTCTTC
cdr3_aa: CASSLDGTSVYNGQFF
d_call: TRBD2
clone_size: .
v_call: TRBV7-2
j_call: TRBJ2-1
cdr3_length: 16

cdr3_nt: TGTGCCAACAGTCTTCGCTATCAAGGGGGTACATTCTATGGCTACACTTTC
cdr3_aa: CANSLRYQGGTFYGYTF
d_call: .
clone_size: .
v_call: TRBV6-5
j_call: TRBJ1-2
cdr3_length: 17

cdr3_nt: TGCGCCAGCAGCTTGGAGGGGCCTGAAGCTCTCTTT
cdr3_aa: CASSLEGPEALF
d_call: .
clone_size: .
v_call: TRBV5-1
j_call: TRBJ1-1
cdr3_length: 12

cdr3_nt: TGTGCCAGCAGCTTAGTCAGTGGTGGCAGTCGGCAAGAAATCCAGTACTTC
cdr3_aa: CASSLVSGGSRQEIQYF
d_call: .
clone_size: once
v_call: TRBV11-2
j_call: TRBJ2-5
cdr3_length: 17

cdr3_nt: TGTACCAGCAGCTCCAAGTGGGCGCCGTATGAGACCCAGTACTTC
cdr3_aa: CTSSSKWAPYETQYF
d_call: .
clone_size: .
v_call: TRBV7-3
j_call: TRBJ2-5
cdr3_length: 15

cdr3_nt: TGCGCCAGCAGTTCTGCGACTAGCGTACACAATGAGCAGTTCTTC
cdr3_aa: CASSSATSVHNEQFF
d_call: TRBD2
clone_size: .
v_call: TRBV6-6
j_call: TRBJ2-1
cdr3_length: 15

cdr3_nt: TGTGCCTGCAGGCAGAGTATGAACACTGAAGCTTTCTTT
cdr3_aa: CACRQSMNTEAFF
d_call: .
clone_size: .
v_call: TRBV6-6
j_call: TRBJ1-1
cdr3_length: 13

cdr3_nt: TGTCCCAGCAGTTCTGCCCCAAGCCAGGGACCAGATACGCGGTATTTT
cdr3_aa: CPSSSAPSQGPDTRYF
d_call: .
clone_size: .
v_call: TRBV12-3/TRBV12-4
j_call: TRBJ2-3
cdr3_length: 16

cdr3_nt: TGTGCCAGCATCCAGGGTGGCGGCTCTGGAAACACCATATATTTT
cdr3_aa: CASIQGGGSGNTIYF
d_call: .
clone_size: many
v_call: TRBV7-8
j_call: TRBJ1-3
cdr3_length: 15

cdr3_nt: TGCGCCAGCAGCTTGTCTAGCAGCGGGACCTCCTACGAGCAGTACTTC
cdr3_aa: CASSLSSSGTSYEQYF
d_call: TRBD2
clone_size: .
v_call: TRBV5-1
j_call: TRBJ2-7
cdr3_length: 16

cdr3_nt: TGCGCCAGCAGCCTAGGAGACATCTCGTACGAGCACTACTTC
cdr3_aa: CASSLGDISYEHYF
d_call: .
clone_size: .
v_call: TRBV4-1
j_call: TRBJ2-7
cdr3_length: 14

cdr3_nt: TGTGCCGGTAGTTACAAGGGGCTTAACTATGGCTACACCTTC
cdr3_aa: CAGSYKGLNYGYTF
d_call: .
clone_size: once
v_call: TRBV6-5
j_call: TRBJ1-2
cdr3_length: 14

cdr3_nt: TGCGTCATCAGCTTAGAGGTTGGGGACGAAAAACTGTTTTTT
cdr3_aa: CVISLEVGDEKLFF
d_call: .
clone_size: .
v_call: TRBV11-2
j_call: TRBJ1-4
cdr3_length: 14

cdr3_nt: TGTGCCAGCACCTCTCTCGGACTAGCGGGAGGGCCAGCGGCCTACAATGAGCAGTTCTTC
cdr3_aa: CASTSLGLAGGPAAYNEQFF
d_call: TRBD2
clone_size: many
v_call: TRBV11-2
j_call: TRBJ2-1
cdr3_length: 20

cdr3_nt: TGTGCCAGCACTCGTGGGGGCACCGGCCGCGCAAGCGATGAGCAGTTCTTC
cdr3_aa: CASTRGGTGRASDEQFF
d_call: .
clone_size: .
v_call: TRBV5-4
j_call: TRBJ2-1
cdr3_length: 17

cdr3_nt: TGCAGTGTGGAGGGGCCCCCGTCCTACAAGCAGTACTTC
cdr3_aa: CSVEGPPSYKQYF
d_call: .
clone_size: .
v_call: TRBV29-1
j_call: TRBJ2-7
cdr3_length: 13

cdr3_nt: TGTGCCAGCACTCGTGCCCGGGGGGACTACAATGAGCAGTTCTTC
cdr3_aa: CASTRARGDYNEQFF
d_call: TRBD2
clone_size: many
v_call: TRBV12-3/TRBV12-4
j_call: TRBJ2-1
cdr3_length: 15

cdr3_nt: TGCAGCGCCGAAGACGCCTCGGGAGCCCCCGGGGAGCTGTTTTTT
cdr3_aa: CSAEDASGAPGELFF
d_call: .
clone_size: .
v_call: TRBV29-1
j_call: TRBJ2-2
cdr3_length: 15

cdr3_nt: TGTACCAGTAGGAGGGTAGCGGGAGTGTCCGGGGAGCTGTTTTTT
cdr3_aa: CTSRRVAGVSGELFF
d_call: TRBD2
clone_size: .
v_call: TRBV11-2
j_call: TRBJ2-2
cdr3_length: 15

cdr3_nt: TGTGCCACGCTAGTGGGCCTCTCCTATAATGAGAAGTTCTTC
cdr3_aa: CATLVGLSYNEKFF
d_call: .
clone_size: .
v_call: TRBV12-3/TRBV12-4
j_call: TRBJ2-1
cdr3_length: 14

cdr3_nt: TGTACCAGCAGTCGAAGCGGGGTTTCCTACGAGCAGTACTTC
cdr3_aa: CTSSRSGVSYEQYF
d_call: TRBD2
clone_size: .
v_call: TRBV5-6
j_call: TRBJ2-7
cdr3_length: 14

cdr3_nt: TGTGCCAGCAGCCAAGAATCGTCTAGATGGGGCTACACCTTC
cdr3_aa: CASSQESSRWGYTF
d_call: .
clone_size: medium-sized
v_call: TRBV4-2
j_call: TRBJ1-2
cdr3_length: 14

cdr3_nt: TGTGCCAGCAGAAGTGCCAGGGACACCGGGGAGCTGTTTTTT
cdr3_aa: CASRSARDTGELFF
d_call: .
clone_size: many
v_call: TRBV14
j_call: TRBJ2-2
cdr3_length: 14

cdr3_nt: TGTGCCAGCAGATCCCGGGACTCGGCCCACCAAGTGACCCAGTACTGG
cdr3_aa: CASRSRDSAHQVTQYW
d_call: .
clone_size: few
v_call: TRBV11-2
j_call: TRBJ2-5
cdr3_length: 16

cdr3_nt: TGTGCCAGCAGCTTGGTAGCGGGAGTTAATGAGCAGTTCTTC
cdr3_aa: CASSLVAGVNEQFF
d_call: TRBD2
clone_size: .
v_call: TRBV7-6
j_call: TRBJ2-1
cdr3_length: 14

cdr3_nt: TGTGCCAGCAGCTTAAGAGGGGCGACCCTCTCTGGGGCCAACGTCCTGACTTTC
cdr3_aa: CASSLRGATLSGANVLTF
d_call: .
clone_size: .
v_call: TRBV5-4
j_call: TRBJ2-6
cdr3_length: 18

cdr3_nt: TGTGCCAGCAATTACGGGCCATCAGAGATCTCCTACGAGCAGTACTTC
cdr3_aa: CASNYGPSEISYEQYF
d_call: .
clone_size: .
v_call: TRBV6-5
j_call: TRBJ2-7
cdr3_length: 16